A selection of T cell receptor beta chains follows, all from one sample in a study of somatic mutations in cytotoxic T cells in rheumatoid arthritis. The table came from immunoSEQ multiplex PCR; TCRdb's copy has only in-frame clones and leaves some out. Of tens of thousands of clones detected, about 86% appear once; the ten largest clones hold around 18%. Sequenced material: CD8+ T cells sorted from blood. The receptors come from a woman between 50 and 59 years old in good health. Each CDR3 is given with its conserved first and last residue. Each record gives: V gene, D gene, J gene, CDR3 DNA, CDR3 protein. A D gene is named only where the DNA matches it firmly.

TRBV10-3	NA	TRBJ2-5	TGTGCCATCAGTGAGCCGGGGACAAAAGAGACCCAGTACTTC	CAISEPGTKETQYF
TRBV5-1	TRBD1	TRBJ1-6	TGCGCCAGCAGCTCTATAGGGACAGTAAATTCACCCCTCCACTTT	CASSSIGTVNSPLHF
TRBV19	TRBD1	TRBJ2-6	TGTGCCAGTAGTATTTGGGGGACAGGGGGCCAGGGGGCCAACGTCCTGACTTTC	CASSIWGTGGQGANVLTF
TRBV4-3	NA	TRBJ2-1	TGCGCCAGCAGCCAAGATCCACCCGGGGGAGGAAATGAGCAGTTCTTC	CASSQDPPGGGNEQFF
TRBV15	TRBD1	TRBJ1-1	TGTGCCACCAGCAGGGACAGGGGGGCGGGTGCTGAAGCTTTCTTT	CATSRDRGAGAEAFF
TRBV13	NA	TRBJ2-3	TGTGCCAGCAGCTTAAGCCTAGCGACAGAGACGCAGTATTTT	CASSLSLATETQYF
TRBV9	NA	TRBJ1-1	TGTGCCAGCAGCGTAGCAGGAACGAACACTGAAGCTTTCTTT	CASSVAGTNTEAFF
TRBV10-3	NA	TRBJ1-5	TGTGCCATCAGAGGGGCGGGCAATCAGCCCCAGCATTTT	CAIRGAGNQPQHF
TRBV4-1	TRBD1	TRBJ1-6	TGCGCCAGCAGCCAACCCGACAGGGGGAGCTCCTATAATTCACCCCTCCACTTT	CASSQPDRGSSYNSPLHF
TRBV5-8	NA	TRBJ1-1	TGTGCCAGCAGCTTGGATTGGGGAAGGACTGAAGCTTTCTTT	CASSLDWGRTEAFF
TRBV4-3	NA	TRBJ2-7	TGCGCCAGCAGCCCGGGGTGGGGGGACCAAAACGAGCAGTACTTC	CASSPGWGDQNEQYF
TRBV7-2	TRBD2	TRBJ2-1	TGTGCCAGCAGCCGGAGGACTAGCGGGGGCCCCGATTACAATGAGCAGTTCTTC	CASSRRTSGGPDYNEQFF
TRBV5-4	TRBD1	TRBJ1-2	TGTGCCAGCAGCTTGGAAACAGGGGGATACTATGGCTACACCTTC	CASSLETGGYYGYTF
TRBV4-3	TRBD2	TRBJ2-7	TGCGCCAGCAGCCAAGAAGGCGGGGGGACCTACGAGCAGTACTTC	CASSQEGGGTYEQYF
TRBV7-7	TRBD2	TRBJ2-5	TGTGCCAGCAGCCCCGGGACTAGCGGGGGAGAGACCCAGTACTTC	CASSPGTSGGETQYF
TRBV28	NA	TRBJ2-2	TGTGCCAGCACCGGGACGGCTACGAACACCGGGGAGCTGTTTTTT	CASTGTATNTGELFF